The sequence of this T cell receptor (beta chain) was determined in a study of shared clonotypes between healthy human individuals. The method was immunoSEQ multiplex PCR; TCRdb's version includes in-frame clones alone and lacks a portion of them. This sample has some 2 million clones; over 85% occur once, and the top ten carry 0.9% to 1.5%. V lost 4 bases and J 9 bases, leaving 10 bases between the germline ends. This CDR3 comprises 12 residues. Germline CDR1 SGDLS, CDR2 YYNGEE. Naive CD8 populations comprised CD45RO-negative cells positively selected for CCR7, excluding terminally differentiated effector memory CD45RA+ cells. All of the donors resided in Nashville, Tennessee, and each was a Caucasian adult.

The material sequenced was naive CD8+ T cells sorted from blood. This chain uses TRBV9 with TRBJ2-2; D ambiguous. The clonotype comes from a man in his late teens or twenties in good health. Here the CDR3 DNA reads TGTGCCAGCAGCTCTTTCTCCCGGGAGCTGTTTTTT. Translated, it gives CASSSFSRELFF.